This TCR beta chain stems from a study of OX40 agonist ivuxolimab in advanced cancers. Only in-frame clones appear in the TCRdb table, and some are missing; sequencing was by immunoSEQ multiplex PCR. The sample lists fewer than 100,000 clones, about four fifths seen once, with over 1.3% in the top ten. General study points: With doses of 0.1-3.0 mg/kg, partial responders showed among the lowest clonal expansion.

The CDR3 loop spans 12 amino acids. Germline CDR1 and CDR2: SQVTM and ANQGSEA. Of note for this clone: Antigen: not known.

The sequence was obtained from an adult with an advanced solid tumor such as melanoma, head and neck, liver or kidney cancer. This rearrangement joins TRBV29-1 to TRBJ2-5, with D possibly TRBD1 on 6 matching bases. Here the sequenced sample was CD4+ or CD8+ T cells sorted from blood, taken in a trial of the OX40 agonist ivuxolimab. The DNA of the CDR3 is TGCGTGCTCAGGGGTTACCAAGAGACCCAGTACTTC. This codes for CVLRGYQETQYF.